This TCR beta chain was sequenced in a study of blood T cells in healthy people across ages. This clonotype appeared a few times. The study isolated at least 7 million PBMCs from each sample. Through a sample-barcoded 5' primer and a J-beta primer mix, a second PCR was run for roughly 6 to 11 cycles. TCRdb used MiXCR to reprocess the 5' RACE reads, holding one entry per CDR3 protein. The sample shows 650,000 to 900,000 distinct CDR3 sequences, approximately 65% of them seen only once. CDR1 is SGHTA and CDR2 is FQGNSA in the germline V gene. With V trimmed by 5 bases and J by 2 bases, 8 bases remained unmatched. The CDR3 loop spans 16 amino acids.

The sequence was obtained from a man aged 25 to 40 in good health. This chain uses TRBV7-2 with TRBJ1-3, with 8 bases identical to TRBD1. Sequencing was performed on blood. The CDR3 DNA is TGTGCCAGCAGCCCCCTTCAGGGGGCGGCTGGAAACACCATATATTTT. Encoded protein: CASSPLQGAAGNTIYF.